This record concerns one T cell receptor (beta chain) sequence. Antigen: not known. Measured with immunoSEQ multiplex PCR; TCRdb has only the in-frame clones, and not every one. The data show 300,000 to 350,000 clones, 80% seen once. The V and J ends lost 1 base and 2 bases respectively, with 9 bases between them. Germline CDR1 PRHDT, CDR2 FYEKMQ (reference sequence). The CDR3 runs to 14 residues. This sample was taken from a study of cytotoxic CD8 clonotypes in ibrutinib-treated CLL. Study-wide findings and caveats: Sustained-remission patients were sampled at different times than progressing patients were.

This TCR derives from a human donor with chronic lymphocytic leukemia. The source material was PBMCs, sampled before ibrutinib treatment. This chain connects TRBV13 to TRBJ2-7, with D perhaps matching TRBD1 (5 bases). CDR3 sequence (DNA): TGTGCCAGCAGCTTAGACAGGAGAGCCTACGAGCAGTACTTC. Translated: CASSLDRRAYEQYF. The entire variable domain, with the rest obtained from reference TRBV13 and TRBJ2-7, is as follows: AAGVIQSPRHLIKEKRETATLKCYPIPRHDTVYWYQQGPGQDPQFLISFYEKMQSDKGSIPDRFSAQQFSDYHSELNMSSLELGDSALYFCASSLDRRAYEQYFGPGTRLTVT.